The clone carrying this T cell receptor (beta chain) was seen a single time. Its specificity is not known. The entry originates in a study of human thymus T cells. Regarding the study as a whole: Related research examined unrelated individuals and reported that their thymic repertoires overlapped highly.

During corrective heart surgery, resections were taken, and the thymus tissue came from them. The donors were infants in Finland with congenital heart defects, otherwise immunologically healthy. Produced via immunoSEQ multiplex PCR; TCRdb's table is partial and in-frame only. Of 70,000 to 75,000 clones listed, roughly 94% are singletons. There are 17 residues in the CDR3. Trimming removed 1 base from V and 4 bases from J, with 19 bases in between. CDR1 and CDR2 from the germline V gene are LGHNA and YSLEER. The sequenced sample consisted of thymus tissue. J is TRBJ2-5 and V is TRBV4-3, with D perhaps matching TRBD1 (5 bases). This TCR came from a girl under three years old with a congenital heart defect but otherwise immunologically healthy. This CDR3 is CASSQAGHTKRGETQYF. CDR3 coding DNA: TGCGCCAGCAGCCAAGCCGGACACACTAAAAGGGGAGAGACCCAGTACTTC.